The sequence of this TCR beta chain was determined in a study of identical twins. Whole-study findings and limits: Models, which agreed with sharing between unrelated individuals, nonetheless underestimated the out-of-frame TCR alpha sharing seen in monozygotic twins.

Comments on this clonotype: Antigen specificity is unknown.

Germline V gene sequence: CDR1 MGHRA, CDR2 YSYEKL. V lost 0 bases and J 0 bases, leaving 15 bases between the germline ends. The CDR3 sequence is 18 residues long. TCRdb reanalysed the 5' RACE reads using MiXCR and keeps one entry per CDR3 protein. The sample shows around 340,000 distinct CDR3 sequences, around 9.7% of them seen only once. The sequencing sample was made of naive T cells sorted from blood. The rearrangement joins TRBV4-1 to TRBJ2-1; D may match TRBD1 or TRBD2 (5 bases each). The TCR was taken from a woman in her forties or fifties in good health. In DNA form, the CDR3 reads TGCGCCAGCAGCCAAGAGAAGGGGACCATGAGCTCCTACAATGAGCAGTTCTTC. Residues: CASSQEKGTMSSYNEQFF.